This TCR beta chain was obtained from a study of T-cell reconstitution after alpha-beta-depleted transplantation in children. Whole-study findings and limits: Reportedly, alpha-beta T cells present about two months post-transplant originated from several hundred expanded clones of graft origin. Counts and diversity of T cells one year after transplant came mostly from newly produced T cells.

There are a few counts of this clonotype. No antigen is known for it. Unique molecular identifiers featured in how the TCRbeta library was prepared. MiXCR, run by TCRdb on the PCR reads, gives a single entry per CDR3 protein. The sample shows a few hundred thousand distinct CDR3 sequences, roughly 43% of them seen only once. This CDR3 is built from 16 residues. Germline CDR1 is LNHNV and CDR2 is YYDKDF (reference sequence). V lost 3 bases to trimming and J lost 10 bases; unmatched junction nucleotides: 15. The sequencing here drew on PBMCs, taken before TCRalphabeta/CD19-depleted stem cell transplant. The chain couples TRBV15 to TRBJ2-1; TRBD1 agrees at 7 bases. The TCR originated in a girl aged 2 to 9 with aplastic anemia, due to receive a stem cell transplant. In DNA form, the CDR3 reads TGTGCCACCAGCAGGGGACAGTCAGATACCTATGAGGAGCAGTTCTTC. This gives the protein CATSRGQSDTYEEQFF.